This paragraph covers one TCR beta chain sequence. No antigen is known for it. Germline V gene sequence: CDR1 MGHDK, CDR2 SYGVNS. The CDR3 covers 14 residues. The V and J ends lost 6 bases and 1 base, in that order; junction bases with no gene match: 6. In the library, individual cDNA molecules carried attached unique molecular identifiers. MiXCR, applied by TCRdb to the 5' RACE reads, yields one record per CDR3 protein. This sample has some 98,000 distinct CDR3 sequences, with 16% found just once. These data come from a study of early T cells in non-severe SARS-CoV-2 infection. Study as a whole: Bulk RNA from unsorted whole blood was sequenced; chains were unpaired.

Overall study results and limits: The VDJdb matching leaned toward anti-spike CD8 responses and overlooked private and CD4 specificities.

The clonotype was recovered from an adult who was a healthcare worker with PCR-confirmed SARS-CoV-2 infection or an uninfected control (not recorded which). This sequence joins TRBV25-1 and TRBJ2-7, with 7 bases that match TRBD2. Material: whole blood. The CDR3 bases are TGTGCCAGCAGGAGGGGAGGGCCTTCCTACGAGCAGTACTTC. Translation gives CASRRGGPSYEQYF.